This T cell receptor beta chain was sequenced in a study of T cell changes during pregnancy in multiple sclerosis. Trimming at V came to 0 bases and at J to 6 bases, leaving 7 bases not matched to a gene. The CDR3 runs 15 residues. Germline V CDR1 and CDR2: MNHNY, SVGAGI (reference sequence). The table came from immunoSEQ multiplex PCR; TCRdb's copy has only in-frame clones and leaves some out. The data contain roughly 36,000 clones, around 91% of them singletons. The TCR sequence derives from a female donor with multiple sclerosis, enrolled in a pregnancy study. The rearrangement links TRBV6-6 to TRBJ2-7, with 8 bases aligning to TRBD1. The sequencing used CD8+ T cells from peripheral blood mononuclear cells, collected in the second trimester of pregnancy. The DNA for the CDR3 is TGTGCCAGCAGTTACTCGGGGACAGGTTCTACCGAGCAGTACTTC. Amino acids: CASSYSGTGSTEQYF.